This T cell receptor (beta chain) was identified during a study of cytomegalovirus exposure and HLA in healthy donors. The CDR3 length is 15 residues. The V gene end was trimmed by 4 bases and the J gene end by 9 bases; junction bases not matched to a gene: 10. It was the approximately 130-subject validation cohort, separate from the 666-subject first cohort, to which the donors belonged. This table comes from immunoSEQ multiplex PCR, and its TCRdb copy is limited to in-frame clones, with some not included. This sample carries about 200,000 clones, roughly 88% of them seen once, and the ten largest clones take under 15%.

The clonotype comes from a woman in her 30s in good health and CMV-seropositive. V and J are TRBV5-7 and TRBJ2-1, with 10 positions matching TRBD2. TRBV5-7 is known as an ORF, though its function is uncertain. The sample taken for sequencing was PBMCs. The CDR3 region is CASSGEREGYSEQFF. CDR3 DNA: TGTGCCAGCAGCGGGGAGCGGGAGGGCTATAGTGAGCAGTTCTTC.